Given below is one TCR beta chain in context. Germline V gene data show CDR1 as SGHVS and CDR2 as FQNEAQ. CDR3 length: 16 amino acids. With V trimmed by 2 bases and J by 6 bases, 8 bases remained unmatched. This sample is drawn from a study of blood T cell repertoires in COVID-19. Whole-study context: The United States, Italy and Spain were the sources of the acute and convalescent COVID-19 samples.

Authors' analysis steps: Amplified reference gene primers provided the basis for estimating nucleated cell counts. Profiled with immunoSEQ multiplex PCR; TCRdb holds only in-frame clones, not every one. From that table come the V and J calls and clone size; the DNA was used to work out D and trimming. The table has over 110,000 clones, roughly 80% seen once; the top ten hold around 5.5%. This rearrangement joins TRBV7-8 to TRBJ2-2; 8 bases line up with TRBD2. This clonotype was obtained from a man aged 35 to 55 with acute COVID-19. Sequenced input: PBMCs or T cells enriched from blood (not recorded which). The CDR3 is CASSLTREGRAGELFF. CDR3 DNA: TGTGCCAGCAGCTTAACCCGGGAGGGAAGGGCCGGGGAGCTGTTTTTT.